Following are 20 T cell receptor beta chains from one sample sequenced in a study of T cell responses to AZD1222 COVID-19 vaccine. Libraries were prepared by immunoSEQ multiplex PCR; TCRdb keeps only in-frame clonotypes and omits some of them. There are around 110,000 clones in the sample; 85% to 90% occur only once, and around 8.7% lies in the top ten. This specimen was peripheral blood, taken on day 0 of AZD1222 vaccination. The source is an adult in good health.

This sequence joins TRBV5-1 and TRBJ1-1; D is unclear. The germline V gene encodes CDR1 SGHRS and CDR2 YFSETQ. The CDR3 extends over 14 amino acids. The V gene lost 4 bases and the J gene lost 11 bases, with 21 bases spanning the gap. In nucleotides, the CDR3 is TGCGCCAGCAGCCCTCAGACCTCGACGGAGGATGCTTTCTTT. Residues: CASSPQTSTEDAFF.

V is TRBV3-1 (or the pseudogene TRBV3-2) and J is TRBJ2-1, with a possible D match to TRBD2 (5 bases). CDR1 and CDR2 from the germline V gene are LGHDT and YNNKEL (reference sequence). The germline V and J ends were trimmed by 6 bases and 5 bases, with 14 bases remaining between them. This CDR3 spans 14 amino acids. The CDR3 sequence: CASRDQLGNNEQFF. CDR3 nucleotides: TGTGCCAGCAGAGACCAACTAGGGAACAATGAGCAGTTCTTC.

The chain combines TRBV19 with TRBJ1-5, with D tentatively TRBD1 (5 bases). The germline CDR1 and CDR2 sequences are LNHDA and SQIVND (reference sequence). The CDR3 sequence is 15 residues long. Trimming took 1 base from V and 7 from J, leaving 14 bases between them. CDR3 sequence: CASSIGGGARQPQHF. The CDR3 DNA is TGTGCCAGTAGTATAGGGGGCGGGGCGAGACAGCCCCAGCATTTT.

The chain carries TRBV24-1 and TRBJ1-5, with D maybe TRBD1 (5 bases). The V end lost 7 bases, the J end lost 2 bases, and 8 bases lay between the germline ends. Germline values: CDR1 KGHDR, CDR2 SFDVKD. The CDR3 loop spans 13 amino acids. CDR3 sequence: CATSRVGNQPQHF. The CDR3 nucleotides are TGTGCCACCAGCAGGGTAGGCAATCAGCCCCAGCATTTT.

The chain carries TRBV4-1 and TRBJ2-7, with 8 bases that match TRBD1. This CDR3 spans 17 amino acids. V shed 0 bases, J shed 2 bases, and the junction held 9 bases outside the gene matches. CDR1 and CDR2 from the germline V gene are MGHRA and YSYEKL. The CDR3 sequence: CASSQDPGQGTTYEQYF. CDR3 DNA sequence: TGCGCCAGCAGCCAAGATCCCGGACAGGGTACGACCTACGAGCAGTACTTC.

This sequence joins TRBV2 and TRBJ1-2, with TRBD1 identical over 7 bases. J lost 4 bases, V lost 7 bases, and 9 bases had no gene match. The CDR3 spans 14 residues. Germline V gene data show CDR1 as SNHLY and CDR2 as FYNNEI. CDR3 sequence: CASTETGSAYGYTF. CDR3 coding DNA: TGTGCCAGCACTGAGACAGGGTCGGCCTATGGCTACACCTTC.

V usage is TRBV6-1 and J usage is TRBJ2-3, with 9 positions matching TRBD2. V gave up 1 base and J gave up 4 bases; unmatched junction bases: 3. CDR1 is MNHNS, CDR2 SASEGT, per germline. This CDR3 region has 15 residues. The CDR3 region has the DNA TGTGCCAGCAGTGAAGAGGCGGGAGGGGCAGATACGCAGTATTTT. It yields the protein CASSEEAGGADTQYF.

This clone showed up just once. The chain's CDR3 is CASSPPPFEFTDTQYF. The CDR3 DNA follows: TGTGCCAGCTCACCACCACCCTTCGAATTCACAGATACGCAGTATTTT. V and J are TRBV18 and TRBJ2-3; D is ambiguous. This CDR3 is built from 16 residues. Trimming left V 0 bases short and J 2 bases short, with 12 bases between. CDR1 KGHSH and CDR2 LQKENI come from the germline V gene.

CDR3 sequence reads: CAWTGGGWNTEAFF. DNA of the CDR3: TGTGCCTGGACCGGCGGGGGGTGGAACACTGAAGCTTTCTTT. V gene TRBV30 combines with J gene TRBJ1-1; D possibly corresponds to TRBD1 (5 bases). CDR3 length equals 14 residues. Germline CDR1 and CDR2: GTSNPN and SVGIG (reference sequence). Between the trimmed V and J ends, which lost 4 bases and 1 base, there was a span of 13 bases.

This clone was picked up a small number of times. The rearrangement uses TRBV5-4 and TRBJ2-7, with TRBD1 matching over 7 bases. Germline V gene data show CDR1 as SGHNT and CDR2 as YYREEE (reference sequence). This CDR3 spans 17 amino acids. The V segment lost 4 bases and the J segment 3 bases; nucleotides outside the gene matches: 16. The CDR3 reads CASSPRRGQGYVYEQYF. The DNA of the CDR3 is TGTGCCAGCAGCCCCAGAAGGGGGCAGGGTTATGTCTACGAGCAGTACTTC.

The J gene is TRBJ1-1, the V gene TRBV6-5, with 7 bases aligning to TRBD1. Losses at the gene ends were 7 bases for V and 0 bases for J; bases not matched to a gene: 5. Germline values: CDR1 MNHEY, CDR2 SVGAGI. The CDR3 totals 14 residues. CDR3 bases: TGTGCCAGCATTAGGGGACAGATGAACACTGAAGCTTTCTTT. Its translation: CASIRGQMNTEAFF.

Written as DNA, the CDR3 is TGTGCCAGCACCATGGGGAGCGGCGGGGGTCCGTACAATGAGCAGTTCTTC. The encoded protein is CASTMGSGGGPYNEQFF. This chain links TRBV7-6 with TRBJ2-1, with 7 bases that match TRBD2. J lost 4 bases, V lost 7 bases, and 16 bases had no gene match. Germline CDR1 is SGHVS and CDR2 is FNYEAQ. The length of the CDR3 is 17 residues. The whole variable domain, filled in from reference TRBV7-6 and TRBJ2-1, reads GAGVSQSPRYKVTKRGQDVALRCDPISGHVSLYWYRQALGQGPEFLTYFNYEAQQDKSGLPNDRFSAERPEGSISTLTIQRTEQRDSAMYRCASTMGSGGGPYNEQFFGPGTRLTVL.

The rearrangement joins TRBV7-6 to TRBJ1-3, with D maybe TRBD1 (6 bases). Trimming cost V 4 bases and J 0 bases, with 10 bases left between them. The CDR3 consists of 15 residues. CDR1 is SGHVS and CDR2 is FNYEAQ in the germline V gene. This chain's CDR3 is CASSYRDNSGNTIYF. The CDR3 region has the DNA TGTGCCAGCAGCTATCGGGACAACTCTGGAAACACCATATATTTT.

This chain links TRBV19 with TRBJ1-1; TRBD1 agrees at 7 bases. J gave up 4 bases and V 2 bases, and 16 bases lay outside the gene matches. Germline lookup yields CDR1 LNHDA and CDR2 SQIVND (reference sequence). The CDR3 sequence is 18 residues long. CDR3 nucleotides: TGTGCCAGTAGTATAAGGGCAACAGGGGTCACAACCTCCACTGAAGCTTTCTTT. This gives the protein CASSIRATGVTTSTEAFF.

The genes are TRBV6-5 and TRBJ1-5, with D unclear. The CDR3 is made up of 14 amino acids. Germline CDR1 is MNHEY and CDR2 is SVGAGI. Trimming cost V 6 bases and J 7 bases, with 16 bases left between them. The CDR3 DNA reads as TGTGCCAGCAGCACTAGCTATTTGGGGCAGCCCCAGCATTTT. This sequence encodes CASSTSYLGQPQHF.

The rearrangement uses TRBV4-2 and TRBJ2-3, with TRBD2 identical over 9 bases. CDR3 length: 18 amino acids. CDR1 and CDR2 (germline): LGHNA, YNFKEQ. V gave up 0 bases and J gave up 2 bases; unmatched junction bases: 9. The CDR3 protein is CASSQDQGLAGPTDTQYF. The CDR3 nucleotides are TGTGCCAGCAGCCAAGATCAGGGCCTAGCGGGGCCCACAGATACGCAGTATTTT.

This clone has just a few counts. The V gene is TRBV2, the J gene TRBJ1-1; a possible D gene is TRBD1 (6 bases). The CDR3 contains 14 residues. The germline CDR1 and CDR2 sequences are SNHLY and FYNNEI. Deletions cut 3 bases from V and 1 base from J, with 9 bases between. CDR3 in DNA: TGTGCCAGCAGTGATTTGGGGGCGAACACTGAAGCTTTCTTT. Its protein is CASSDLGANTEAFF.

In this sample, this clone turned up a few times. This chain links TRBV9 with TRBJ2-3; 12 bases fit TRBD2. Germline CDR1 and CDR2: SGDLS and YYNGEE. Trimming removed 3 bases from V and 3 bases from J; junction bases left unmatched: 5. This CDR3 has 16 residues. CDR3 bases: TGTGCCAGCAGCGAACCGGGACTAGCGGGTACAGATACGCAGTATTTT. Translating it yields CASSEPGLAGTDTQYF.

The rearrangement links TRBV7-6 to TRBJ2-5; D is perhaps TRBD2 (5 bases). The CDR3 contains 13 residues. CDR1 SGHVS and CDR2 FNYEAQ come from the germline V gene. Trimming removed 5 bases at V and 9 bases at J, with 16 bases between. DNA for the CDR3: TGTGCCAGCAGCGCTAGTGGGGAGACGGCCCAGTACTTC. Amino acid sequence: CASSASGETAQYF.

The chain combines TRBV18 with TRBJ1-1; D possibly corresponds to TRBD1 (5 bases). Germline-derived CDR1 and CDR2 are KGHSH and LQKENI. The CDR3 is 13 residues long. V gave up 3 bases and J gave up 11 bases, with 16 bases separating them. The CDR3: CASSPGDLGRAFF. CDR3 sequence (DNA): TGTGCCAGCTCACCGGGGGACCTAGGGAGGGCTTTCTTT. Looking up the rest from reference TRBV18 and TRBJ1-1 gives the full variable domain: NAGVMQNPRHLVRRRGQEARLRCSPMKGHSHVYWYRQLPEEGLKFMVYLQKENIIDESGMPKERFSAEFPKEGPSILRIQQVVRGDSAAYFCASSPGDLGRAFFGQGTRLTVV.